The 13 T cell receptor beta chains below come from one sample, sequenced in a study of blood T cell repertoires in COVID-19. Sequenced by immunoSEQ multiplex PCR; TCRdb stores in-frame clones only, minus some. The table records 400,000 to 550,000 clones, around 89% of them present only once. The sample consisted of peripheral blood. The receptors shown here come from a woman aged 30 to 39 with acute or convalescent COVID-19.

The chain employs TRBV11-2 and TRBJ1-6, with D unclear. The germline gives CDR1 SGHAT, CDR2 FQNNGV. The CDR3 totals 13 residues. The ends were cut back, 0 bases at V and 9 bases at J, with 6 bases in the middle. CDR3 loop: CASSLDLRSPLHF. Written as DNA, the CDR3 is TGTGCCAGCAGCTTAGATCTCCGTTCACCCCTCCACTTT.

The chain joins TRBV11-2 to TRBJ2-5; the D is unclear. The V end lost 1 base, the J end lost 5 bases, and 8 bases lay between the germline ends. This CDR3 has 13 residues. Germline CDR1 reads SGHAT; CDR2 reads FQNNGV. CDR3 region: CASSLAVYETQYF. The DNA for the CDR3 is TGTGCCAGCAGCTTAGCAGTTTATGAGACCCAGTACTTC.

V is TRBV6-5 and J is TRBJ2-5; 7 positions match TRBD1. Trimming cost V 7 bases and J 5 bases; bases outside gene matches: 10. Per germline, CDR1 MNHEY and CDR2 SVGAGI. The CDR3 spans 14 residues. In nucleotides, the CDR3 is TGTGCCAGCAAAAAAGACAGGGACGTGGAGACCCAGTACTTC. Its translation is CASKKDRDVETQYF.

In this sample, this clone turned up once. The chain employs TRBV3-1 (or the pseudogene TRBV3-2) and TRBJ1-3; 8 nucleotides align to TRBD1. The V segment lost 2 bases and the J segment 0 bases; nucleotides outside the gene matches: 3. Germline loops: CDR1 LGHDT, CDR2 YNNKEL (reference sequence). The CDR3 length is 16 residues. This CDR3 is CASSQPGQGSGNTIYF. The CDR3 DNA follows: TGTGCCAGCAGCCAACCAGGACAGGGCTCTGGAAACACCATATATTTT.

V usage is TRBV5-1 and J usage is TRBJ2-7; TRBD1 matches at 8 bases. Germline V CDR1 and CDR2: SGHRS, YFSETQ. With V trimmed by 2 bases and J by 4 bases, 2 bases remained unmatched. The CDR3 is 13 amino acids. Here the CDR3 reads CASSFDRGYEQYF. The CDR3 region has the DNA TGCGCCAGCAGCTTTGACAGGGGTTACGAGCAGTACTTC.

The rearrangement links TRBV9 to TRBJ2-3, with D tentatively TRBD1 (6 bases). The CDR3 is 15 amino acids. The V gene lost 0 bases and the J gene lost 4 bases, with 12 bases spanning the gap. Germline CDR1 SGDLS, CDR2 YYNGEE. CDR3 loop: CASSVDLRGSDTQYF. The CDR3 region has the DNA TGTGCCAGCAGCGTAGACCTCAGGGGTTCAGATACGCAGTATTTT.

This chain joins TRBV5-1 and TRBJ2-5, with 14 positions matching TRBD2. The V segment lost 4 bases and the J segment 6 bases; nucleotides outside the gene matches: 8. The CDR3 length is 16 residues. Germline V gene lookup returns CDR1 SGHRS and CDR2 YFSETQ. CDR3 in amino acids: CASSSGLAGGLKTQYF. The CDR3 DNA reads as TGCGCCAGCAGCAGCGGACTAGCGGGGGGACTGAAGACCCAGTACTTC.

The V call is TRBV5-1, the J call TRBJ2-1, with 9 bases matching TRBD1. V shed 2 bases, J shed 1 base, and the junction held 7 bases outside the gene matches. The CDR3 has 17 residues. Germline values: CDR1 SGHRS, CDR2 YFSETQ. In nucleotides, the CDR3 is TGCGCCAGCAGCTTAGTACAGGGGGCGTTATCCTACAATGAGCAGTTCTTC. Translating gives CASSLVQGALSYNEQFF.

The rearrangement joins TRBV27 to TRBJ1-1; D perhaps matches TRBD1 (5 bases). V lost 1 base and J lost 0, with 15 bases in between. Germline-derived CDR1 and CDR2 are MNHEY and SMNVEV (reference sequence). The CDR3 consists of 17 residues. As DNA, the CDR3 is TGTGCCAGCAGTTTATTTAGGTCAGGGAGGGTGAACACTGAAGCTTTCTTT. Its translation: CASSLFRSGRVNTEAFF.

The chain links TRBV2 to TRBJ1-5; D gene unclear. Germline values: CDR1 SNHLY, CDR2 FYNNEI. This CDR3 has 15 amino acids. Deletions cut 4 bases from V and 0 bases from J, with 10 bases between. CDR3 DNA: TGTGCCAGCAGTGGATCGAGTTATAGCAATCAGCCCCAGCATTTT. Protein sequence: CASSGSSYSNQPQHF.

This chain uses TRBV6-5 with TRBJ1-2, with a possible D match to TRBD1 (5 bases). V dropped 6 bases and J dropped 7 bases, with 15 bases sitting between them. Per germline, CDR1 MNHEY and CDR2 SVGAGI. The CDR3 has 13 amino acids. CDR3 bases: TGTGCCAGCAGCCGCGGGGACCCTAGTGGCTACACCTTC. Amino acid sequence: CASSRGDPSGYTF.

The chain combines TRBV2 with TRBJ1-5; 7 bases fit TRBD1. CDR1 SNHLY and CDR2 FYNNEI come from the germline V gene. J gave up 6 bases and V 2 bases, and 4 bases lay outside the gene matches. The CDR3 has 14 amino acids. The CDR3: CASSEFDRAQPQHF. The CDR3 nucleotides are TGTGCCAGCAGTGAATTTGACAGGGCTCAGCCCCAGCATTTT.

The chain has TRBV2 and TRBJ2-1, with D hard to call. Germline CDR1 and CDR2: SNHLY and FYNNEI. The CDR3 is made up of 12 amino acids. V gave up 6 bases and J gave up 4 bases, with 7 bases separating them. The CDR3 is CASRLEYNEQFF. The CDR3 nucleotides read TGTGCCAGCAGACTCGAATACAATGAGCAGTTCTTC.